The entry that follows covers one TCR beta chain sequence. Individuals aged roughly 18 to 95 years were recruited from fewer than 30 US areas. Cohorts were based on clinical histories the participants reported. Recovered status in Cohort 3 required two negative PCRs, clearance, or symptom resolution. This sample was taken from a study of blood T cell repertoires in COVID-19. Original processing notes: Scientists estimated how many nucleated cells there were by amplifying reference gene primers. The protocol was immunoSEQ multiplex PCR, while the TCRdb copy is restricted to in-frame clones and leaves out a portion. V and J calls and clone size are given by that table; D and trimming were obtained from the DNA. The table has hundreds of thousands of clones, roughly 84% seen once; the top ten hold approximately 6.5%. V lost 1 base and J lost 1, with 8 bases in between. This CDR3 region has 14 residues. Germline V gives CDR1 SNHLY, CDR2 FYNNEI.

V usage is TRBV2 and J usage is TRBJ2-7; TRBD2 is a possible D gene (5 bases). The sequencing input was PBMCs or T cells enriched from blood (not recorded which). The sequence was obtained from a woman aged 40 to 50 who had recovered from COVID-19. The CDR3 DNA reads as TGTGCCAGCAGTGAAGAGGCGGGTTCCTACGAGCAGTACTTC. Encoded protein: CASSEEAGSYEQYF.